The sequence of this TCR beta chain was determined in a study of HIV-infected patients and healthy controls. About 500 ng RNA was reverse transcribed with alpha and beta constant-region primers. Separate chain-specific third strand synthesis with multiplexing indices produced the alpha and beta libraries. Via MiXCR, TCRdb re-called the 5' RACE reads, giving one row per CDR3 protein. Here the sample spans around 15,000 distinct CDR3 sequences, roughly 7.6% being singletons. The repertoire came from unfractionated whole blood and reflected all unsorted peripheral T cells. RNA came from around 2.3 ml of peripheral blood. The CDR3 extends over 15 amino acids. In germline, CDR1 is DFQATT, CDR2 SNEGSKA (reference sequence). Trimming stripped 6 bases from V and 0 bases from J, with 15 bases between.

Sequenced material: blood. J is TRBJ1-3 and V is TRBV20-1; tentative D call: TRBD1 (6 bases). This TCR came from an adult in good health. CDR3 residues: CSAPTGDPSGNTIYF. CDR3 in DNA: TGCAGTGCCCCGACAGGTGACCCCTCTGGAAACACCATATATTTT.